The sequence of this T cell receptor (beta chain) was determined in a study of response to subunit inactivated influenza vaccine. Findings and limits, study-wide: Researchers suggested that each seasonal influenza vaccination recruits few new T cells.

With 3 bases clipped from V and 7 bases from J, the junction kept 9 bases outside the gene matches. CDR3 length: 14 amino acids. This clonotype was seen repeatedly, ten times or more. The antigen is unknown. TCRdb reprocessed the RT-PCR reads via MiXCR and lists one record per CDR3 protein. Altogether 490,000 or so distinct CDR3 sequences are present, 7.6% being singletons, with the ten largest covering around 13%. The chain recombines TRBV12-3 or TRBV12-4 with TRBJ2-7; 7 bases agree with TRBD2. The receptor was isolated from a man aged 45-69 years who received an inactivated influenza vaccine. This sample comprised PBMCs from blood, obtained about 24 months after vaccination. The CDR3 reads CASSFIGLGWEQYF. The CDR3, as DNA: TGTGCCAGCAGTTTCATCGGACTAGGGTGGGAGCAGTACTTC.